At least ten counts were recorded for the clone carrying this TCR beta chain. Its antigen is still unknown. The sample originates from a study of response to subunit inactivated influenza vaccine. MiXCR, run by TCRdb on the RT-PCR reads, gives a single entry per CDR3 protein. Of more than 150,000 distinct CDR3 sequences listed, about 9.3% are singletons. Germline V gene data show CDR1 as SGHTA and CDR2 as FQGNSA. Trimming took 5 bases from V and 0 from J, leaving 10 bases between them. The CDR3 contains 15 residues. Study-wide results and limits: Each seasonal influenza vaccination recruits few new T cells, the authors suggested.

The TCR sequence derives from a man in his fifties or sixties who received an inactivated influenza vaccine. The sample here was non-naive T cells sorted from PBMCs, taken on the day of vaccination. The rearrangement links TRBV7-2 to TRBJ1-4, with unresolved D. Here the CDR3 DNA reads TGTGCCAGCAGCCCCAGGCGTACAACTAATGAAAAACTGTTTTTT. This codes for CASSPRRTTNEKLFF.